This T cell receptor (beta chain) was retrieved from a study of blood T cell repertoires in COVID-19. The overall study: Material from acute and convalescent COVID-19 was sourced from the United States, Italy and Spain. T cells, B-cell-depleted T cells, or PBMCs provided the cDNA or gDNA that served as material.

Germline CDR1 is SGHTA and CDR2 is FQGNSA. V was clipped by 4 bases and J by 5 bases, with 11 bases between them. The CDR3 runs to 13 residues. In the source study's methods: Scientists estimated how many nucleated cells there were by amplifying reference gene primers. Clones were read by immunoSEQ multiplex PCR, and TCRdb kept only the in-frame ones, dropping some. From that table come the V and J calls and clone size; the DNA was used to work out D and trimming. The table records 250,000 or so clones, more than 70% of them present only once. The source is a woman aged 40 to 50 who had recovered from COVID-19. The chain combines TRBV7-2 with TRBJ2-5; maybe TRBD2 (6 bases). Source material: peripheral blood. The CDR3 DNA follows: TGTGCCAGCAGCTCCGGGAGTAGTGAGACCCAGTACTTC. Translated: CASSSGSSETQYF.